These 10 T cell receptor beta chains were sequenced from one sample in a study of T cells in tuberculosis. Measured with immunoSEQ multiplex PCR; TCRdb has only the in-frame clones, and not every one. The sample comprises around 32,000 clones, approximately 95% of which are singletons, and more than 6.5% rests with the top ten. The specimen sequenced was PBMCs. The receptors were sampled from a donor aged 5 to 30 with latent tuberculosis or without tuberculosis infection.

The chain links TRBV7-9 to TRBJ2-1; 9 positions match TRBD1. This CDR3 region has 16 residues. CDR1 is SEHNR, CDR2 FQNEAQ, per germline (reference sequence). J lost 4 bases, V lost 5 bases, and 9 bases had no gene match. The CDR3 nucleotides read TGTGCCAGCAGCCGAGGGCTACAGGGGGCTTACAATGAGCAGTTCTTC. Residues: CASSRGLQGAYNEQFF.

The V gene is TRBV11-2, the J gene TRBJ2-5; TRBD1 is a possible D gene (6 bases). This CDR3 region has 15 residues. Looked up from germline, CDR1 is SGHAT and CDR2 is FQNNGV. Trimming pared 6 bases from V and 1 base from J, leaving 15 bases between. CDR3 sequence (DNA): TGTGCCAGCAGTCTGAGGGGCAGGGGCCAAGAGACCCAGTACTTC. Protein sequence: CASSLRGRGQETQYF.

The chain couples TRBV29-1 to TRBJ2-7; D is perhaps TRBD2 (6 bases). This CDR3 is 11 amino acids long. Trimming cost V 3 bases and J 4 bases, with 7 bases left between them. Germline CDR1 SQVTM, CDR2 ANQGSEA. The CDR3 nucleotides read TGCAGCGTTGACGGGGGTTACGAGCAGTACTTC. This gives the protein CSVDGGYEQYF.

The V and J genes are TRBV7-2 and TRBJ2-1; D unresolved. This CDR3 is built from 13 residues. The germline gives CDR1 SGHTA, CDR2 FQGNSA. V was trimmed by 5 bases and J by 8 bases, leaving 13 bases between them. Here the CDR3 DNA reads TGTGCCAGCAGCCCCTTCCTGGCGGATGAGCAGTTCTTC. This translates into CASSPFLADEQFF.

The V gene is TRBV6-1, the J gene TRBJ1-2; 8 positions agree with TRBD1. This CDR3 region has 14 residues. Per germline, CDR1 MNHNS and CDR2 SASEGT. Trimming at V came to 7 bases and at J to 5 bases, leaving 9 bases not matched to a gene. The CDR3 DNA reads TGTGCCAGCACCACCCAGGGGGCTGTTTATGGCTACACCTTC. It encodes CASTTQGAVYGYTF.

The chain joins TRBV6-1 to TRBJ2-1; TRBD2 might be the D (5 bases). The CDR3 is 16 amino acids. The germline V gene has CDR1 MNHNS and CDR2 SASEGT. Trimming cost V 2 bases and J 2 bases, with 13 bases left between them. CDR3 sequence (DNA): TGTGCCAGCAGTGAACGGGTCGGAGCGGCCTACAATGAGCAGTTCTTC. Protein product: CASSERVGAAYNEQFF.

The rearrangement links TRBV27 to TRBJ2-1, with TRBD2 identical over 13 bases. The CDR3 is 16 residues long. V lost 3 bases and J lost 7; bases outside the gene matches: 6. Germline lookup yields CDR1 MNHEY and CDR2 SMNVEV (reference sequence). This chain's CDR3 is CASSFLLAGGPNEQFF. CDR3 bases: TGTGCCAGCAGTTTCTTACTAGCGGGAGGGCCAAATGAGCAGTTCTTC.

V and J are TRBV5-1 and TRBJ2-7, with 11 bases fitting TRBD1. In germline, CDR1 is SGHRS, CDR2 YFSETQ. Trimming at V came to 4 bases and at J to 1 base, leaving 4 bases not matched to a gene. The CDR3 runs to 15 residues. The CDR3 region is CASSLGTGGSYEQYF. The CDR3 nucleotides read TGCGCCAGCAGCCTAGGGACAGGGGGTTCCTACGAGCAGTACTTC.

This chain links TRBV6-4 with TRBJ2-1; 9 bases fit TRBD2. CDR1 MRHNA and CDR2 SNTAGT come from the germline V gene. The V gene end was trimmed by 2 bases and the J gene end by 11 bases; junction bases not matched to a gene: 7. The CDR3 loop spans 14 amino acids. CDR3: CASSDRTLAGKQFF. CDR3 coding DNA: TGTGCCAGCAGTGACCGGACCCTAGCGGGGAAGCAGTTCTTC.

The rearrangement uses TRBV28 and TRBJ2-7, with TRBD2 identical over 8 bases. The CDR3 runs to 15 residues. Germline CDR1 reads MDHEN; CDR2 reads SYDVKM. V lost 2 bases, J lost 1 base, and 4 bases stayed unmatched. The chain's CDR3 is CASSLGAGGSYEQYF. The CDR3 coding sequence is TGTGCCAGCAGTTTAGGGGCGGGAGGTTCCTACGAGCAGTACTTC.